A single sample is the source of the 18 T cell receptor beta chains below, sequenced in a study of blood T cell repertoires in COVID-19. Method: immunoSEQ multiplex PCR; TCRdb's copy keeps in-frame clones and lacks some. The table has 80,000 to 100,000 clones, around 84% seen once. Source material: peripheral blood. The receptors here all came from a woman aged 80 or older in a cohort sampled during active or convalescent COVID-19.

The chain uses TRBV2 and TRBJ1-1; TRBD1 matches at 8 bases. The CDR3 contains 13 residues. The germline V gene encodes CDR1 SNHLY and CDR2 FYNNEI. J was trimmed by 1 base and V by 11 bases; bases with no gene match: 6. The chain's CDR3 is CARQGLGNTEAFF. Here the CDR3 DNA reads TGTGCCCGACAGGGGCTGGGGAACACTGAAGCTTTCTTT.

The V gene is TRBV27, the J gene TRBJ2-3; 9 bases are a match to TRBD2. Germline CDR1 and CDR2: MNHEY and SMNVEV (reference sequence). The CDR3 contains 15 residues. J lost 6 bases, V lost 0 bases, and 4 bases had no gene match. The DNA for the CDR3 is TGTGCCAGCAGTTTATCGGCTAGCGGGATTGATACGCAGTATTTT. This encodes CASSLSASGIDTQYF.

The chain links TRBV7-8 to TRBJ2-1; 11 nucleotides match TRBD2. The CDR3 totals 13 residues. The V segment lost 3 bases and the J segment 13 bases; nucleotides outside the gene matches: 5. Germline loops: CDR1 SGHVS, CDR2 FQNEAQ. CDR3 coding DNA: TGTGCCAGCAGCTTGGTTCTAGCGGGAGGCCAGTTCTTC. It translates to CASSLVLAGGQFF. Using reference TRBV7-8 and TRBJ2-1 for the parts outside the CDR3, the full variable domain is GAGVSQSPRYKVAKRGQDVALRCDPISGHVSLFWYQQALGQGPEFLTYFQNEAQLDKSGLPSDRFFAERPEGSVSTLKIQRTQQEDSAVYLCASSLVLAGGQFFGPGTRLTVL.

The chain joins TRBV28 to TRBJ2-7; 7 bases map to TRBD1. This CDR3 comprises 12 residues. The germline CDR1 and CDR2 sequences are MDHEN and SYDVKM. V lost 2 bases to trimming and J lost 6 bases; unmatched junction nucleotides: 1. For the CDR3, the DNA is TGTGCCAGCAGTTTAGGGGACAGCGAGCAGTACTTC. This translates into CASSLGDSEQYF.

The chain couples TRBV19 to TRBJ2-5; 7 positions agree with TRBD1. Germline values: CDR1 LNHDA, CDR2 SQIVND (reference sequence). Trimming at V came to 3 bases and at J to 4 bases, leaving 8 bases not matched to a gene. The CDR3 is made up of 15 amino acids. The CDR3 sequence: CASSMGDSIGETQYF. The CDR3 nucleotides read TGTGCCAGTAGTATGGGGGACAGCATTGGAGAGACCCAGTACTTC.

The chain recombines TRBV4-1 with TRBJ1-4; the match to TRBD1 covers 7 bases. Germline V lookup: CDR1 MGHRA, CDR2 YSYEKL. Losses at the gene ends were 1 base for V and 5 bases for J; bases not matched to a gene: 7. CDR3 length: 16 amino acids. The CDR3 reads CASSQGDGRGNEKLFF. The DNA for the CDR3 is TGCGCCAGCAGCCAAGGGGATGGCAGGGGGAATGAAAAACTGTTTTTT.

In this sample, this clone turned up a few times. The chain links TRBV9 to TRBJ1-2; TRBD1 aligns across 8 bases. Germline CDR1 and CDR2: SGDLS and YYNGEE. J gave up 7 bases and V 2 bases, and 7 bases lay outside the gene matches. The CDR3 totals 14 residues. The CDR3 nucleotides read TGTGCCAGCAGCGTTAGCCAGGGGGCGGCTGGCTACACCTTC. Translated: CASSVSQGAAGYTF.

This clone was seen only a few times. The chain recombines TRBV5-1 with TRBJ2-1; 7 nucleotides align to TRBD2. The ends lost 0 bases at V and 0 bases at J; junction bases unmatched: 9. CDR1 SGHRS and CDR2 YFSETQ come from the germline V gene. The CDR3 spans 18 residues. CDR3 residues: CASSLEALAASSYNEQFF. CDR3 DNA sequence: TGCGCCAGCAGCTTGGAGGCGCTAGCGGCCAGCTCCTACAATGAGCAGTTCTTC.

The V and J genes are TRBV10-2 and TRBJ1-5; the D gene is possibly TRBD1 (6 bases). Trimming pared 7 bases from V and 7 bases from J, leaving 14 bases between. The CDR3 is made up of 13 amino acids. CDR1 is WSHSY and CDR2 is SAAADI in the germline V gene. CDR3 residues: CASNQGLGQPQHF. In nucleotides, the CDR3 is TGCGCCAGCAATCAGGGGCTAGGGCAGCCCCAGCATTTT.

J is TRBJ2-1 and V is TRBV20-1; D unresolved. Germline V gene data show CDR1 as DFQATT and CDR2 as SNEGSKA (reference sequence). This CDR3 has 15 residues. V lost 3 bases to trimming and J lost 0 bases, with 12 bases between them. CDR3 residues: CSASSDSSSYNEQFF. CDR3 coding DNA: TGCAGTGCTAGTTCAGACTCCAGCTCCTACAATGAGCAGTTCTTC.

The chain combines TRBV19 with TRBJ2-1; TRBD2 matches at 13 bases. CDR3 length equals 20 residues. J lost 2 bases, V lost 2 bases, and 12 bases had no gene match. In germline, CDR1 is LNHDA, CDR2 SQIVND (reference sequence). CDR3 nucleotides: TGTGCCAGTAGTATAAAAAGGACTAGCGGGGGCTTGAGCACCTACAATGAGCAGTTCTTC. It is translated as CASSIKRTSGGLSTYNEQFF.

The rearrangement joins TRBV29-1 to TRBJ1-2; 7 bases line up with TRBD1. This CDR3 has 12 residues. The V gene's germline CDR1 is SQVTM and CDR2 ANQGSEA. V trimming: 6 bases; J trimming: 2 bases; junction bases outside the gene matches: 3. In DNA, the CDR3 is TGCAGCGTGGCACAGGGGAACTATGGCTACACCTTC. It translates to CSVAQGNYGYTF.

The rearrangement joins TRBV19 to TRBJ1-6; the D gene is possibly TRBD1 (5 bases). Germline V gives CDR1 LNHDA, CDR2 SQIVND (reference sequence). The CDR3 is made up of 16 amino acids. V was trimmed by 3 bases and J by 3 bases, leaving 12 bases between them. CDR3 region: CASSMGTTSYNSPLHF. In DNA form, the CDR3 reads TGTGCCAGTAGTATGGGGACTACTAGCTATAATTCACCCCTCCACTTT.

The chain links TRBV3-1 (or the pseudogene TRBV3-2) to TRBJ2-2; 13 nucleotides align to TRBD2. This CDR3 has 19 amino acids. Trimming at V came to 4 bases and at J to 1 base, leaving 9 bases not matched to a gene. From germline, CDR1 is LGHDT and CDR2 YNNKEL (reference sequence). CDR3 nucleotides: TGTGCCAGCAGCCGAACAGGGACTAGCGGGACGATGAACACCGGGGAGCTGTTTTTT. Its translation: CASSRTGTSGTMNTGELFF.

V gene TRBV7-3 combines with J gene TRBJ2-3; 13 nucleotides match TRBD2. The CDR3 extends over 17 amino acids. V shed 2 bases, J shed 5 bases, and the junction held 7 bases outside the gene matches. Per germline, CDR1 SGHTA and CDR2 FQGTGA. CDR3 in amino acids: CASSLSGTSGMGDTQYF. CDR3 in DNA: TGTGCCAGCAGCTTATCGGGGACTAGCGGGATGGGAGATACGCAGTATTTT. The full variable domain, its missing parts supplied by reference TRBV7-3 and TRBJ2-3, is GAGVSQTPSNKVTEKGKYVELRCDPISGHTALYWYRQSLGQGPEFLIYFQGTGAADDSGLPNDRFFAVRPEGSVSTLKIQRTERGDSAVYLCASSLSGTSGMGDTQYFGPGTRLTVL.

The chain combines TRBV19 with TRBJ2-2; 9 bases line up with TRBD1. The germline V gene has CDR1 LNHDA and CDR2 SQIVND (reference sequence). Trimming removed 4 bases from V and 0 bases from J; junction bases left unmatched: 0. The CDR3 is 15 residues long. The CDR3 DNA sequence: TGTGCCAGTAGTAGGACAGGGGCGAACACCGGGGAGCTGTTTTTT. It encodes CASSRTGANTGELFF.

This chain uses TRBV14 with TRBJ1-2; 8 nucleotides agree with TRBD1. Per the germline V gene, CDR1 is SGHDN and CDR2 is FVKESK. This CDR3 comprises 15 residues. The trim removed 5 bases at V and 7 bases at J, leaving 12 bases unmatched. The CDR3 sequence is CASSSQTGALGGYTF. The CDR3 DNA is TGTGCCAGCAGCTCTCAGACAGGGGCTTTAGGTGGCTACACCTTC.

V and J are TRBV5-6 and TRBJ1-2; the match to TRBD1 covers 9 bases. Germline trimming cut 2 bases from V and 8 bases from J; bases unmatched to any gene: 7. Germline lookup yields CDR1 SGHDT and CDR2 YYEEEE. The CDR3 length is 14 residues. The CDR3 sequence is CASSFRDRVNGYTF. In DNA, the CDR3 is TGTGCCAGCAGCTTCCGGGACAGGGTCAACGGCTACACCTTC.